This T cell receptor beta chain was identified during a study of technical replicates of blood from a few donors. The germline V and J ends were trimmed by 1 base and 3 bases, with 12 bases remaining between them. The CDR3 covers 15 residues. The germline V gene encodes CDR1 SGHTA and CDR2 FQGTGA. Data came from immunoSEQ multiplex PCR; TCRdb stores just in-frame clones and leaves some out. Among about 81,000 clones listed, under 97% were seen once. This TCR derives from a human donor in good health. Source material: T cells isolated from PBMCs. V gene TRBV7-3 combines with J gene TRBJ2-5; the D gene is possibly TRBD2 (6 bases). The CDR3 nucleotides read TGTGCCAGCAGCTTAAGTTCCGGAGGGGAAGAGACCCAGTACTTC. Translated, it gives CASSLSSGGEETQYF. The full variable domain, with the rest looked up from reference TRBV7-3 and TRBJ2-5, is GAGVSQTPSNKVTEKGKYVELRCDPISGHTALYWYRQSLGQGPEFLIYFQGTGAADDSGLPNDRFFAVRPEGSVSTLKIQRTERGDSAVYLCASSLSSGGEETQYFGPGTRLLVL.